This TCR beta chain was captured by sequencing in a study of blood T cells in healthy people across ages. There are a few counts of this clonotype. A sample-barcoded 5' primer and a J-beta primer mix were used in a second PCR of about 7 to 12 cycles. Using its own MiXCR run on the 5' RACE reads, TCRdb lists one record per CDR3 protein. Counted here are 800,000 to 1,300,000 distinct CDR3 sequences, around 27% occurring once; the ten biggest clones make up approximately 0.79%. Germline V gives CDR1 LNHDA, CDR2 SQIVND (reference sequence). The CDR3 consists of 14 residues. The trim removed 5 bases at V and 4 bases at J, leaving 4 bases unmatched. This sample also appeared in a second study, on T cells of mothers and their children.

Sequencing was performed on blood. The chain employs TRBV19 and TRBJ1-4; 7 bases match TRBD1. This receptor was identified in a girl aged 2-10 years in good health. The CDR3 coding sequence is TGTGCCAGTAGTCGGACAGGATATAATGAAAAACTGTTTTTT. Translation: CASSRTGYNEKLFF.